These T cell receptor beta chains were read from a single sample in a study of T cells in Graves' hyperthyroidism and ophthalmopathy. TCRdb re-called the multiplex PCR reads through MiXCR, storing one row per CDR3 protein. This sample yields fewer than 800,000 distinct CDR3 sequences, of which about a sixth are seen a single time; over 7.5% belongs to the top ten. What was sequenced was blood. These receptors all come from a man between 18 and 35 years old with Graves' hyperthyroidism. CDR3s include the opening cysteine and the closing phenylalanine or tryptophan. Each record gives: J gene, D gene, V gene, clone size, CDR3 protein, CDR3 DNA. The D gene is left open where the match is weak. Rows may omit the clone size; those that give it use once, few, many or a size class.

>TRBJ1-1|.|TRBV6-2/TRBV6-3|many
CASSYGAEARSEAFF
TGTGCCAGCAGTTACGGTGCAGAAGCGAGATCTGAAGCTTTCTTT
>TRBJ1-1|.|TRBV11-3|many
CASSLDIRTEAFF
TGTGCCAGCAGCTTAGATATCCGGACTGAAGCTTTCTTT
>TRBJ2-7|.|TRBV29-1|.
CSVAPSSPLGEQYF
TGCAGCGTTGCACCCTCGAGCCCCTTGGGGGAGCAGTACTTC
>TRBJ1-1|TRBD1|TRBV19|.
CASSRRQGQNTEAFF
TGTGCCAGTAGTCGCCGACAGGGCCAGAACACTGAAGCTTTCTTT
>TRBJ2-1|.|TRBV7-2|many
CASSPHRVTGDEQFF
TGTGCCAGCAGCCCCCATCGGGTAACCGGGGATGAGCAGTTCTTC
>TRBJ2-3|TRBD1|TRBV5-4|many
CASSFRQGSPSTDTQYF
TGTGCCAGCAGCTTCCGACAGGGATCTCCTAGCACAGATACGCAGTATTTT
>TRBJ1-1|.|TRBV7-9|.
CASSLVGEGTEAFF
TGTGCCAGCAGCTTAGTAGGGGAGGGCACTGAAGCTTTCTTT
>TRBJ2-7|.|TRBV7-9|.
CASSFEQFYEQYF
TGTGCCAGCAGCTTCGAACAGTTCTACGAGCAGTACTTC
>TRBJ1-3|.|TRBV10-3|.
CAIRPGGEAPGGNTIYF
TGTGCCATCAGGCCTGGCGGAGAGGCGCCCGGCGGGAACACCATATATTTT
>TRBJ2-1|.|TRBV11-2|.
CASSSSRRGYNEQFF
TGTGCCAGCAGCTCTAGCAGGAGAGGCTACAATGAGCAGTTCTTC
>TRBJ1-1|.|TRBV6-2/TRBV6-3|many
CASGTINAAAFF
TGTGCCAGCGGCACCATAAACGCAGCAGCTTTCTTT
>TRBJ2-3|TRBD2|TRBV5-1|.
CASSVGTSLGDTQYF
TGCGCCAGCAGCGTCGGGACTAGCCTAGGAGATACGCAGTATTTT
>TRBJ1-1|.|TRBV6-1|many
CASSYQLTANTEAFF
TGTGCCAGCAGTTACCAACTTACAGCGAACACTGAAGCTTTCTTT
>TRBJ1-2|.|TRBV7-9|few
CASSLSGANYGYTF
TGTGCCAGCAGCTTATCGGGGGCTAACTATGGCTACACCTTC
>TRBJ2-2|.|TRBV7-3|.
CASSLTGQAITGELFF
TGTGCCAGCAGCTTAACGGGGCAGGCGATCACCGGGGAGCTGTTTTTT
>TRBJ2-7|TRBD2|TRBV20-1|few
CSARYGGSPLEQYF
TGCAGTGCTAGGTATGGCGGGAGCCCTCTGGAGCAGTACTTC
>TRBJ1-1|.|TRBV2|few
CASSDRVMNTEAFF
TGTGCCAGCAGTGACAGGGTTATGAACACTGAAGCTTTCTTT
>TRBJ1-2|.|TRBV9|.
CASSHRQAPYGYTF
TGTGCCAGCAGCCATAGACAGGCTCCTTATGGCTACACCTTC
>TRBJ1-1|TRBD1|TRBV7-8|many
CASSSPGQGGRTEAFF
TGTGCCAGCAGCTCGCCGGGACAGGGTGGGCGTACTGAAGCTTTCTTT
>TRBJ2-2|.|TRBV18|many
CASSPWTVMRTGELFF
TGTGCCAGCTCACCTTGGACGGTTATGAGGACCGGGGAGCTGTTTTTT
>TRBJ2-1|.|TRBV11-3|.
CASPPPAPESRRHYNEQFF
TGTGCCAGCCCCCCCCCCGCGCCAGAAAGCCGGAGACACTACAATGAGCAGTTCTTC
>TRBJ2-1|TRBD2|TRBV10-3|.
CAISGGRVNEQFF
TGTGCCATCAGCGGCGGGAGAGTGAATGAGCAGTTCTTC
>TRBJ2-5|.|TRBV2|.
CASRELPGLQYF
TGTGCCAGCAGAGAACTTCCGGGACTCCAGTACTTC
>TRBJ2-3|TRBD2|TRBV11-2|many
CASSTGGGESTDTQYF
TGTGCCAGCAGCACAGGCGGGGGGGAGAGCACAGATACGCAGTATTTT
>TRBJ2-1|.|TRBV7-3|many
CASSLNPEEQFF
TGTGCCAGCAGCTTAAACCCAGAGGAGCAGTTCTTC
>TRBJ2-5|.|TRBV2|many
CASSVLVPRETQYF
TGTGCCAGCAGTGTCCTCGTGCCACGGGAGACCCAGTACTTC
>TRBJ2-7|.|TRBV28|.
CASRLPGAYEQYF
TGTGCCAGCAGACTACCGGGGGCCTACGAGCAGTACTTC
>TRBJ1-2|TRBD1|TRBV29-1|.
CSVAPGQVYGYTF
TGCAGCGTCGCCCCGGGACAGGTCTATGGCTACACCTTC
>TRBJ2-7|TRBD2|TRBV28|many
CASSSGLAGVAYSYEQYF
TGTGCCAGCAGCTCGGGACTAGCGGGAGTAGCCTACTCCTACGAGCAGTACTTC
>TRBJ1-1|.|TRBV29-1|many
CTGDTEENTEAFF
TGCACCGGGGACACAGAGGAAAACACTGAAGCTTTCTTT
>TRBJ2-3|.|TRBV6-5|many
CASSYGRGQPTDTQYF
TGTGCCAGCAGTTACGGACGCGGGCAACCCACAGATACGCAGTATTTT
>TRBJ1-1|.|TRBV3-1|once
CASSQRYTEAFF
TGTGCCAGCAGCCAAAGATATACTGAAGCTTTCTTT
>TRBJ1-1|.|TRBV24-1|.
CATSGGGVLNTEAFF
TGTGCCACCAGTGGTGGGGGGGTTCTGAACACTGAAGCTTTCTTT
>TRBJ2-6|.|TRBV27|many
CASSFEGPGANVLTF
TGTGCCAGCAGTTTCGAGGGCCCTGGGGCCAACGTCCTGACTTTC
>TRBJ2-1|.|TRBV20-1|few
CSAMGQGGGEQFF
TGCAGTGCCATGGGCCAGGGTGGAGGTGAGCAGTTCTTC
>TRBJ2-3|.|TRBV25-1|few
CASSEIRADTQYF
TGTGCCAGCAGTGAAATTAGGGCGGATACGCAGTATTTT
>TRBJ1-2|.|TRBV2|many
CASSRQANYGYTF
TGTGCCAGCAGCCGACAGGCCAACTATGGCTACACCTTC
>TRBJ2-3|.|TRBV28|.
CASSEANTLDTQYF
TGTGCCAGCAGTGAAGCTAACACCCTAGATACGCAGTATTTT
>TRBJ2-1|TRBD2|TRBV12-3/TRBV12-4|many
CASSLAGGGRSNEQFF
TGTGCCAGCAGTCTCGCAGGTGGCGGGAGGTCGAATGAGCAGTTCTTC
>TRBJ2-1|TRBD1|TRBV3-1|many
CASRGDSYNEQFF
TGTGCCAGCAGAGGGGACAGCTACAATGAGCAGTTCTTC
>TRBJ2-3|.|TRBV15|many
CATSRDVPDTQYF
TGTGCCACCAGCAGAGATGTGCCAGATACGCAGTATTTT
>TRBJ2-1|TRBD2|TRBV11-2|few
CASRSNFGTSGEQFF
TGTGCCAGCAGATCAAACTTTGGGACTAGTGGGGAGCAGTTCTTC
>TRBJ2-2|.|TRBV7-3|.
CASSSQTNTGELFF
TGTGCCAGCAGCTCCCAAACGAACACCGGGGAGCTGTTTTTT
>TRBJ2-1|TRBD1|TRBV7-9|many
CASSLEQGVNEQFF
TGTGCCAGCAGCTTAGAACAGGGGGTCAATGAGCAGTTCTTC
>TRBJ2-1|TRBD2|TRBV5-4|few
CASSSERTSGRDEQFF
TGTGCCAGCAGCTCGGAGAGGACTAGCGGGAGGGATGAGCAGTTCTTC
>TRBJ2-1|.|TRBV20-1|.
CSASGPNLGRFSGEQFF
TGCAGTGCTAGCGGCCCTAATCTGGGACGCTTTTCCGGCGAGCAGTTCTTC
>TRBJ2-7|TRBD1|TRBV5-1|few
CASSSDRVEQYF
TGCGCCAGCAGCTCGGACAGGGTCGAGCAGTACTTC
>TRBJ2-7|.|TRBV18|many
CASSLLTDEQYF
TGTGCCAGCTCACTCTTAACGGACGAGCAGTACTTC
>TRBJ2-7|TRBD1|TRBV28|many
CASQTLGQGSDEQYF
TGTGCCAGCCAAACCCTGGGACAGGGGAGCGACGAGCAGTACTTC
>TRBJ2-1|TRBD1|TRBV5-1|many
CASSLQGSSYNEQFF
TGTGCCAGCAGCTTACAGGGGAGCTCCTACAATGAGCAGTTCTTC
>TRBJ2-3|.|TRBV5-1|.
CASSFRRSTDTQYF
TGCGCCAGCAGCTTTAGGAGGAGCACAGATACGCAGTATTTT
>TRBJ1-5|TRBD1|TRBV19|few
CASTWTGLYSNQPQHF
TGTGCCAGTACGTGGACAGGGCTTTATAGCAATCAGCCCCAGCATTTT
>TRBJ2-7|.|TRBV7-2|many
CASNEPGTTYEQYF
TGTGCCAGCAACGAACCGGGAACCACCTACGAGCAGTACTTC